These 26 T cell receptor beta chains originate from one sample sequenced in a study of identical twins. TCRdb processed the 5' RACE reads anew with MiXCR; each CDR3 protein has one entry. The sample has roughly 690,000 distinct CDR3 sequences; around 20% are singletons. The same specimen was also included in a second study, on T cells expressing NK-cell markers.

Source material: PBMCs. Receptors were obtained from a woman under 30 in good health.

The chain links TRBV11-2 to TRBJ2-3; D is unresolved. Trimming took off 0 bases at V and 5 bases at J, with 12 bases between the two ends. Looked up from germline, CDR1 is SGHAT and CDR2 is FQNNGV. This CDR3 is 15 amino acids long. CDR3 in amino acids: CASSLEKAILDTQYF. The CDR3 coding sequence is TGTGCCAGCAGCTTAGAAAAGGCTATTTTAGATACGCAGTATTTT.

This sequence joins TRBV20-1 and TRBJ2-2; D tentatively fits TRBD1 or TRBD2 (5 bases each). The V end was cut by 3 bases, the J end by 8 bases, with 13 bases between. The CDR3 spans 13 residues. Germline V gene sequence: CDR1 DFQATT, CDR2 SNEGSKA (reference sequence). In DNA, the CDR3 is TGCAGTGCTAGGGGGACGGCCAAGGGGGAGCTGTTTTTT. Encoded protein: CSARGTAKGELFF.

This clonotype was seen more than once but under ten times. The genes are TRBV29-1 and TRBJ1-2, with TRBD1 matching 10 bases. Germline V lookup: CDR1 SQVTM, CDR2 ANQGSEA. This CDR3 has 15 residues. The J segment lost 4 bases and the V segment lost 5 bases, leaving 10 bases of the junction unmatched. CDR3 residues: CSVWDRGGAGYGYTF. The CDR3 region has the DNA TGCAGCGTTTGGGACAGGGGTGGTGCCGGCTATGGCTACACCTTC.

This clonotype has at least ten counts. Written as DNA, the CDR3 is TGTGCCAGCAGTTCGACAGGGCGACACACCGGGGAGCTGTTTTTT. Its translation is CASSSTGRHTGELFF. The chain joins TRBV12-3 or TRBV12-4 to TRBJ2-2, with 7 positions matching TRBD1. This CDR3 spans 15 amino acids. The V gene end was trimmed by 4 bases and the J gene end by 3 bases; junction bases not matched to a gene: 5.

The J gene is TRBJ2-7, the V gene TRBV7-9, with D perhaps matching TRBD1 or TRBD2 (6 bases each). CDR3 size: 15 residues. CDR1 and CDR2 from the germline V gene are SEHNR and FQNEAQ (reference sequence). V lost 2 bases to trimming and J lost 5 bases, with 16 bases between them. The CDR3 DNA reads TGTGCCAGCAGCTTACTGGGGGGCCGGATCGACGAGCAGTACTTC. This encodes CASSLLGGRIDEQYF.

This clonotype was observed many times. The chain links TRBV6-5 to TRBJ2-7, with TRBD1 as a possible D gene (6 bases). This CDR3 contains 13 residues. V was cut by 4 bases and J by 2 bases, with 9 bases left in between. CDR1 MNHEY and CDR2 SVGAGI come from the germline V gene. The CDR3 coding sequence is TGTGCCAGCAGTTTCCGGGACACCTACGAGCAGTACTTC. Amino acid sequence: CASSFRDTYEQYF.

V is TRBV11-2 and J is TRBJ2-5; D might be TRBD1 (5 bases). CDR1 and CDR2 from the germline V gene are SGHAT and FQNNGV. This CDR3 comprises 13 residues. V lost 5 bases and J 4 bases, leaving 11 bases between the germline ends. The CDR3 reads CASSIWQGETQYF. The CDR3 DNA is TGTGCCAGCAGCATATGGCAGGGAGAGACCCAGTACTTC.

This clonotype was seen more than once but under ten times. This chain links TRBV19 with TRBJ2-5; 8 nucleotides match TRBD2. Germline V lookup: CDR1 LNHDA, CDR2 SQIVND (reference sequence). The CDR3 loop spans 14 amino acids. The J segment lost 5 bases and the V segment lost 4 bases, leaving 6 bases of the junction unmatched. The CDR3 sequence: CASSRREVRETQYF. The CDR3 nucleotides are TGTGCCAGTAGTAGGCGGGAGGTCCGGGAGACCCAGTACTTC.

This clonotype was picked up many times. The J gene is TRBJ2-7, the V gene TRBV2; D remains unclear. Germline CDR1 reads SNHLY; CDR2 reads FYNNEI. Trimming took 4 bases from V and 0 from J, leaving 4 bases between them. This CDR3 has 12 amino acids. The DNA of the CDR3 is TGTGCCAGCAGTGCCACCTCCTACGAGCAGTACTTC. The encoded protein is CASSATSYEQYF.

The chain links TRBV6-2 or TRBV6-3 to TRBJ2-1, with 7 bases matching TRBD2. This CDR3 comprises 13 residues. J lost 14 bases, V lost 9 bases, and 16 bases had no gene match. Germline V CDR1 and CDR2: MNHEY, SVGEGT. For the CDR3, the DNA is TGTGCCAGTGGTGGTTTCGCGGGAGTGTCGAAGTTCTTC. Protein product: CASGGFAGVSKFF.

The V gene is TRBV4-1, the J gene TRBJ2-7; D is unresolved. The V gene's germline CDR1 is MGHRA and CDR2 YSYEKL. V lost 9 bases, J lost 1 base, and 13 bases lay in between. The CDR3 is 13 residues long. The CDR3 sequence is CARTGSQSYEQYF. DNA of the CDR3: TGCGCCAGGACGGGCAGCCAATCCTACGAGCAGTACTTC.

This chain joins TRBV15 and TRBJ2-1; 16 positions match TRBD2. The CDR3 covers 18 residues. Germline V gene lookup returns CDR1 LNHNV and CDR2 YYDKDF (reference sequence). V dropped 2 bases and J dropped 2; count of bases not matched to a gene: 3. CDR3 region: CATSRTGLAGGAYNEQFF. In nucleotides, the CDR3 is TGTGCCACCAGCAGAACGGGACTAGCGGGAGGGGCCTACAATGAGCAGTTCTTC.

As DNA, the CDR3 is TGCGCCAGCAGCCAAGATTTCGGGCTAGCGGGAGGGACCGGGGAGCTGTTTTTT. Amino acids: CASSQDFGLAGGTGELFF. The chain links TRBV4-3 to TRBJ2-2; 12 bases fit TRBD2. Per the germline V gene, CDR1 is LGHNA and CDR2 is YSLEER. Trimming took 0 bases from V and 5 from J; bases not matched to a gene: 7. There are 18 residues in the CDR3.

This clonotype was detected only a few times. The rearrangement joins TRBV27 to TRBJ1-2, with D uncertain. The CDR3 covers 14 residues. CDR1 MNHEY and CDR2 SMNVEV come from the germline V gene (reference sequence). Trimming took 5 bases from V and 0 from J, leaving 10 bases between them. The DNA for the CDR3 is TGTGCCAGCAGTCGACGGGGAGCTAACTATGGCTACACCTTC. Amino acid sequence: CASSRRGANYGYTF.

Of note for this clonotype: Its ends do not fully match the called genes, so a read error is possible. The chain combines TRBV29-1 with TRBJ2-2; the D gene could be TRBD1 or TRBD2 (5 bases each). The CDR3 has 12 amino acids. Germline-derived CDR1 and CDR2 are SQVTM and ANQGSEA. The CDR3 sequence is CGVPDGTGELFF. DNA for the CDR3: TGCGGCGTTCCCGACGGGACGGGGGAGCTGTTTTTT.

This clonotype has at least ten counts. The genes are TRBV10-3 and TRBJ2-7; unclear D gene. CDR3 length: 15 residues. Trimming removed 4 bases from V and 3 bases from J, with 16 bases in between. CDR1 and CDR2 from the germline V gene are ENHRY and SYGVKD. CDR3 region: CAISAQQAGHYEQYF. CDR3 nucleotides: TGTGCCATCAGTGCTCAGCAAGCAGGCCACTACGAGCAGTACTTC.

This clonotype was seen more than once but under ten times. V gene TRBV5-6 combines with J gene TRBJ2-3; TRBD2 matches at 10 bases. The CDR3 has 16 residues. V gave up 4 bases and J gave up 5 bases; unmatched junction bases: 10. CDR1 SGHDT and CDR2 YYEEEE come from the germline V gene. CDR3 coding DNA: TGTGCCAGCAGCCGGCACTCTAGCGGGAGTCTAGATACGCAGTATTTT. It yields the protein CASSRHSSGSLDTQYF.

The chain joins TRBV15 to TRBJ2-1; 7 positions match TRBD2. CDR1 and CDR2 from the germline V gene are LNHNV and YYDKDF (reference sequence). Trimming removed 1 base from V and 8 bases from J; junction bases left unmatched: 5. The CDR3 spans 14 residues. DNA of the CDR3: TGTGCCACCAGCAGAGTCGGGGGGAGGGATGAGCAGTTCTTC. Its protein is CATSRVGGRDEQFF.

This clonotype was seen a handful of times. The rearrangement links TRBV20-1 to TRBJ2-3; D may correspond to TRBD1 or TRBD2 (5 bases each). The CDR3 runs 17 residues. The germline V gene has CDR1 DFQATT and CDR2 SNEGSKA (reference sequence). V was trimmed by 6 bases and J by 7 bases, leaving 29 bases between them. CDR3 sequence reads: CSASPGTVARSLNTQYF. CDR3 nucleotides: TGCAGTGCGTCACCGGGGACCGTCGCCCGCTCGCTTAATACGCAGTATTTT.

The CDR3 loop reads CSATPTGYEQYF. As DNA, the CDR3 is TGCAGTGCTACCCCGACAGGGTACGAGCAGTACTTC. This sequence joins TRBV20-1 and TRBJ2-7; 7 nucleotides agree with TRBD1. After removal of 4 bases from V and 4 bases from J, the junction contained 4 bases not matched to a gene. Germline V CDR1 and CDR2: DFQATT, SNEGSKA (reference sequence). CDR3 length: 12 residues.

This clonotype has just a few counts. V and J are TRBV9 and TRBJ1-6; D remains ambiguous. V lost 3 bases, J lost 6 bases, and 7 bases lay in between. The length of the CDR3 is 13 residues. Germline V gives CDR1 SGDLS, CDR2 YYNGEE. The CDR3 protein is CASSATSNSPLHF. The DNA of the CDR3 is TGTGCCAGCAGCGCTACGAGTAATTCACCCCTCCACTTT.

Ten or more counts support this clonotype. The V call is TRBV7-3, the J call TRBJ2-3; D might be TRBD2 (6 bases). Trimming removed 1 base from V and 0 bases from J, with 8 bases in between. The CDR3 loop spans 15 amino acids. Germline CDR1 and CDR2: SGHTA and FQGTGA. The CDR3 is CASSLSGVSTDTQYF. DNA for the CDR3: TGTGCCAGCAGCTTAAGCGGGGTTAGCACAGATACGCAGTATTTT.

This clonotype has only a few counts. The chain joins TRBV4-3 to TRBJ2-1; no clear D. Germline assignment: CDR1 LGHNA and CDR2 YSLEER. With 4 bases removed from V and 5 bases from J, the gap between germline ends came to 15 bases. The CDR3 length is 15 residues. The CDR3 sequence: CASSRTTGPNNEQFF. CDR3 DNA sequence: TGCGCCAGCAGCCGTACTACCGGGCCAAACAATGAGCAGTTCTTC.

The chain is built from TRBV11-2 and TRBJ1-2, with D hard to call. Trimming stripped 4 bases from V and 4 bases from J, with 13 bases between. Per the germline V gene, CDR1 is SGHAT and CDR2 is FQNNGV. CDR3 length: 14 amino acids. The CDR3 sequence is CASSSTLGSYGYTF. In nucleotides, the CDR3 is TGTGCCAGCAGCTCGACACTGGGGAGCTATGGCTACACCTTC.

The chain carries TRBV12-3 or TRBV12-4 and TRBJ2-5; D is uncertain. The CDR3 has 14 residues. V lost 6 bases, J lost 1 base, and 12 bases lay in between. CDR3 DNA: TGTGCCAGCAGGGTAAACCTGGCCCAAGAGACCCAGTACTTC. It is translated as CASRVNLAQETQYF.

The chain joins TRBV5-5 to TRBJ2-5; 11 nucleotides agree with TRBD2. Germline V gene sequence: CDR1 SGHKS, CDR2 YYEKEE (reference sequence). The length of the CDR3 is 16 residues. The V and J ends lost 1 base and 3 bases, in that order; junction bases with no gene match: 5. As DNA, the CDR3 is TGTGCCAGCAGCTTGAACCCGGGACTAGCGGAAGAGACCCAGTACTTC. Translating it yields CASSLNPGLAEETQYF.